These 26 T cell receptor beta chains were all obtained from the same sample, sequenced in a study of blood T cells in healthy people across ages. A sample-barcoded 5' primer and a J-beta primer mix were used in a second PCR of roughly 6 to 11 cycles. MiXCR was run by TCRdb on the 5' RACE reads, yielding one entry per CDR3 protein. The sample yields 1.5 million to 2 million distinct CDR3 sequences, about 50% seen once. Sequencing was done on a sample of blood. These receptors all come from a woman aged 40 to 55 in good health.

V usage is TRBV6-2 or TRBV6-3 and J usage is TRBJ2-7, with D maybe TRBD1 (6 bases). The germline V gene encodes CDR1 MNHEY and CDR2 SVGEGT. V dropped 4 bases and J dropped 1 base, with 14 bases sitting between them. The CDR3 totals 15 residues. The CDR3 DNA is TGTGCCAGCAGTTCCAGAACGACAGGATCCTACGAGCAGTACTTC. Translated, it gives CASSSRTTGSYEQYF.

This clonotype showed up just a few times. The chain joins TRBV5-1 to TRBJ2-3, with TRBD2 matching 10 bases. The trim removed 3 bases at V and 8 bases at J, leaving 12 bases unmatched. The length of the CDR3 is 16 residues. Germline V gene sequence: CDR1 SGHRS, CDR2 YFSETQ. The CDR3 DNA sequence: TGCGCCAGCAGCTCCGACAGCGGGGGGGTCCTCGGTACGCAGTATTTT. Its translation is CASSSDSGGVLGTQYF.

Details on this clonotype: A much larger clone sits a single nucleotide away, making a read error possible. The chain uses TRBV25-1 and TRBJ1-2, with TRBD1 as a possible D gene (5 bases). The CDR3 is made up of 15 amino acids. Per the germline V gene, CDR1 is MGHDK and CDR2 is SYGVNS. The CDR3: CASSESARVNYGSTF. The CDR3 nucleotides read TGTGCCAGCAGTGAATCGGCCAGGGTTAACTATGGCTCCACCTTC.

The gene calls are TRBV7-4 and TRBJ1-6; perhaps TRBD1 as D (5 bases). Germline CDR1 and CDR2: SGHVT and SQSDAQ. The CDR3 is 15 amino acids. V was shortened by 5 bases and J by 3 bases, with 11 bases between the two germline ends. CDR3 DNA sequence: TGTGCCAGCAGCCAAAAAGGGGACTATAATTCACCCCTCCACTTT. This codes for CASSQKGDYNSPLHF. The full variable domain, its missing parts supplied by reference TRBV7-4 and TRBJ1-6, is GAGVSQSPRYKVAKRGRDVALRCDSISGHVTLYWYRQTLGQGSEVLTYSQSDAQRDKSGRPSGRFSAERPERSVSTLKIQRTEQGDSAVYLCASSQKGDYNSPLHFGNGTRLTVT.

The genes are TRBV7-2 and TRBJ1-2, with no clear D. The V end was cut by 2 bases, the J end by 5 bases, with 12 bases between. The CDR3 is made up of 14 amino acids. The germline CDR1 and CDR2 sequences are SGHTA and FQGNSA. In DNA, the CDR3 is TGTGCCAGCAGCTTATCCCGGGAGGCTTATGGCTACACCTTC. Protein sequence: CASSLSREAYGYTF.

J is TRBJ1-6 and V is TRBV9; D gene unclear. Germline-derived CDR1 and CDR2 are SGDLS and YYNGEE. The CDR3 length is 15 residues. The V gene lost 0 bases and the J gene lost 9 bases, with 13 bases spanning the gap. The CDR3 bases are TGTGCCAGCAGCGTAGGGAGCCTATCGAGTTCACCCCTCCACTTT. Protein sequence: CASSVGSLSSSPLHF. Full variable domain (rest looked up from reference TRBV9 and TRBJ1-6): DSGVTQTPKHLITATGQRVTLRCSPRSGDLSVYWYQQSLDQGLQFLIQYYNGEERAKGNILERFSAQQFPDLHSELNLSSLELGDSALYFCASSVGSLSSSPLHFGNGTRLTVT.

This clonotype was observed a handful of times. The V and J genes are TRBV7-2 and TRBJ2-7, with D tentatively TRBD1 or TRBD2 (5 bases each). Germline lookup yields CDR1 SGHTA and CDR2 FQGNSA. The V end was cut by 5 bases, the J end by 3 bases, with 14 bases between. This CDR3 is built from 14 residues. CDR3 region: CASSPGRMIYEQYF. The CDR3 coding sequence is TGTGCCAGCAGCCCGGGACGGATGATCTACGAGCAGTACTTC.

This clonotype was seen more than once but under ten times. This chain joins TRBV6-2 or TRBV6-3 and TRBJ2-4, with D uncertain. The CDR3 is made up of 11 amino acids. V was pared by 4 bases and J by 13 bases, with 11 bases between. Germline V lookup: CDR1 MNHEY, CDR2 SVGEGT. CDR3 in amino acids: CASSSLDGQYF. In nucleotides, the CDR3 is TGTGCCAGCAGTTCGCTAGATGGGCAGTACTTC.

This chain connects TRBV20-1 to TRBJ2-7; tentative D call: TRBD2 (5 bases). The J call may not be correct, given that the DNA end is closer to TRBJ2-5. CDR1 is DFQATT and CDR2 is SNEGSKA in the germline V gene (reference sequence). CDR3 length: 15 amino acids. CDR3 loop: CSADLSGSGVETQYF. The CDR3 bases are TGCAGTGCTGATCTAAGTGGGAGCGGTGTGGAGACCCAGTACTTC.

The chain joins TRBV12-3 or TRBV12-4 to TRBJ1-2, with 7 bases identical to TRBD1. This CDR3 contains 14 residues. V trimming: 7 bases; J trimming: 6 bases; junction bases outside the gene matches: 11. CDR3 in amino acids: CASTVPDRADGYTF. CDR3 nucleotide sequence: TGTGCCAGCACTGTTCCCGACAGGGCTGATGGCTACACCTTC.

This clonotype appeared a few times. The V call is TRBV10-3, the J call TRBJ2-7; TRBD1 is a possible D gene (7 bases). Germline V gene sequence: CDR1 ENHRY, CDR2 SYGVKD. This CDR3 has 15 amino acids. The germline V and J ends were trimmed by 1 base and 2 bases, with 12 bases remaining between them. The CDR3 DNA sequence: TGTGCCATCAGTGAGTTTCAGGGGGGTACCTACGAGCAGTACTTC. This encodes CAISEFQGGTYEQYF.

V and J are TRBV2 and TRBJ2-3, with 7 bases aligning to TRBD2. The V gene's germline CDR1 is SNHLY and CDR2 FYNNEI. The CDR3 contains 17 residues. Unmatched junction bases numbered 10, after V lost 4 bases and J lost 0 bases. CDR3 amino acids: CASSVQSGETSTDTQYF. CDR3 sequence (DNA): TGTGCCAGCAGTGTCCAGAGCGGGGAGACGAGCACAGATACGCAGTATTTT. Full variable domain (remainder filled in from reference TRBV2 and TRBJ2-3): EPEVTQTPSHQVTQMGQEVILRCVPISNHLYFYWYRQILGQKVEFLVSFYNNEISEKSEIFDDQFSVERPDGSNFTLKIRSTKLEDSAMYFCASSVQSGETSTDTQYFGPGTRLTVL.

The V and J genes are TRBV20-1 and TRBJ2-7; unclear D gene. The DNA end is a closer match to TRBJ2-5, so the J assignment may be wrong. Per the germline V gene, CDR1 is DFQATT and CDR2 is SNEGSKA (reference sequence). CDR3 length: 15 amino acids. CDR3 nucleotide sequence: TGCAGTGCTAGAGATCCCCTGGGTAGATGGGAGACCCAGTACTTC. Translation: CSARDPLGRWETQYF.

This clonotype was seen a handful of times. This chain links TRBV5-1 with TRBJ1-2; 7 bases map to TRBD1. Germline CDR1 reads SGHRS; CDR2 reads YFSETQ. V gave up 4 bases and J gave up 6 bases; unmatched junction bases: 9. This CDR3 is built from 14 residues. CDR3 amino acids: CASSPRQGGNGYTF. DNA of the CDR3: TGCGCCAGCAGCCCCAGACAGGGAGGTAATGGCTACACCTTC.

This clonotype was counted a few times. The rearrangement uses TRBV12-3 or TRBV12-4 and TRBJ2-5; no clear D gene. This CDR3 is built from 13 residues. Trimming took 5 bases from V and 5 from J, leaving 12 bases between them. The CDR3 reads CASSADRWETQYF. Written as DNA, the CDR3 is TGTGCCAGCAGTGCCGATAGGTGGGAGACCCAGTACTTC.

J is TRBJ1-5 and V is TRBV12-3 or TRBV12-4; no clear D gene. The CDR3 covers 16 residues. Trimming pared 5 bases from V and 0 bases from J, leaving 14 bases between. This CDR3 is CASSPRGSHSNQPQHF. CDR3 nucleotides: TGTGCCAGCAGTCCCAGAGGTTCCCATAGCAATCAGCCCCAGCATTTT.

This clonotype came up a few times. CDR3 region: CASSLEVDRDSPLHF. In DNA form, the CDR3 reads TGCGCCAGCAGCTTGGAGGTAGACAGAGATTCACCCCTCCACTTT. The chain uses TRBV5-1 and TRBJ1-6; tentative D call: TRBD1 (5 bases). The ends were cut back, 0 bases at V and 8 bases at J, with 12 bases in the middle. The CDR3 is made up of 15 amino acids. Looked up from germline, CDR1 is SGHRS and CDR2 is YFSETQ.

Details on this clonotype: One junction end disagrees with the germline gene, perhaps due to a read error. The rearrangement uses TRBV5-1 and TRBJ2-1; no clear D gene. The CDR3 covers 16 residues. Germline V lookup: CDR1 SGHRS, CDR2 YFSETQ. The CDR3 protein is CASSPHPGQPYNGQFF. The DNA of the CDR3 is TGCGCCAGCAGCCCGCATCCCGGGCAACCTTACAATGGGCAGTTCTTC. Full variable domain (rest looked up from reference TRBV5-1 and TRBJ2-1): KAGVTQTPRYLIKTRGQQVTLSCSPISGHRSVSWYQQTPGQGLQFLFEYFSETQRNKGNFPGRFSGRQFSNSRSEMNVSTLELGDSALYLCASSPHPGQPYNGQFFGPGTRLTVL.

A few counts support this clonotype. This chain joins TRBV7-9 and TRBJ2-7, with D maybe TRBD1 (6 bases). The CDR3 runs 15 residues. Deletions cut 5 bases from V and 2 bases from J, with 16 bases between. Germline CDR1 reads SEHNR; CDR2 reads FQNEAQ (reference sequence). CDR3 sequence reads: CASSPYWDKAYEQYF. CDR3 nucleotides: TGTGCCAGCAGCCCTTACTGGGACAAAGCCTACGAGCAGTACTTC.

In its sample, this clonotype was seen a few times. The rearrangement links TRBV5-1 to TRBJ2-1; D uncertain. V was pared by 4 bases and J by 0 bases, with 11 bases between. There are 15 residues in the CDR3. Looked up from germline, CDR1 is SGHRS and CDR2 is YFSETQ. The DNA for the CDR3 is TGCGCCAGCAGCGATAGCTCCAACTCCTACAATGAGCAGTTCTTC. Protein product: CASSDSSNSYNEQFF. The whole variable domain, remainder taken from reference TRBV5-1 and TRBJ2-1, is KAGVTQTPRYLIKTRGQQVTLSCSPISGHRSVSWYQQTPGQGLQFLFEYFSETQRNKGNFPGRFSGRQFSNSRSEMNVSTLELGDSALYLCASSDSSNSYNEQFFGPGTRLTVL.

This chain joins TRBV9 and TRBJ2-1, with 9 bases lining up with TRBD2. The J segment lost 7 bases and the V segment lost 4 bases, leaving 6 bases of the junction unmatched. This CDR3 spans 14 amino acids. CDR1 and CDR2 from the germline V gene are SGDLS and YYNGEE. CDR3 bases: TGTGCCAGCAGCTCCCAGCGGGGGGCGAATGAGCAGTTCTTC. Translating it yields CASSSQRGANEQFF.

The CDR3 sequence is CASSGDGSSYNEQFF. The DNA of the CDR3 is TGTGCCAGCAGCGGAGACGGTAGCTCCTACAATGAGCAGTTCTTC. V gene TRBV9 combines with J gene TRBJ2-1, with no clear D. This CDR3 is built from 15 residues. Germline assignment: CDR1 SGDLS and CDR2 YYNGEE. Trimming took off 3 bases at V and 0 bases at J, with 10 bases between the two ends.

This clonotype has a handful of counts. V gene TRBV7-8 combines with J gene TRBJ2-3; D call uncertain. The ends were cut back, 5 bases at V and 3 bases at J, with 12 bases in the middle. This CDR3 region has 14 residues. CDR1 and CDR2 (germline): SGHVS, FQNEAQ. CDR3 sequence: CASSGRVETDTQYF. DNA of the CDR3: TGTGCCAGCAGCGGAAGGGTTGAAACAGATACGCAGTATTTT.

In its sample, this clonotype was seen a few times. CDR3 in DNA: TGCGCCAGCAGGCCCTCCGGCGGGTCCTATAATTCACCCCTCCACTTT. Translated: CASRPSGGSYNSPLHF. The gene calls are TRBV10-2 and TRBJ1-6; D is unresolved. Germline CDR1 is WSHSY and CDR2 is SAAADI. V gave up 6 bases and J gave up 1 base, with 13 bases separating them. This CDR3 region has 16 residues.

The CDR3 spells CATSSLGQVSYNEQFF. For the CDR3, the DNA is TGTGCCACCAGCAGCCTGGGACAGGTCTCCTACAATGAGCAGTTCTTC. The rearrangement links TRBV15 to TRBJ2-1; 8 bases fit TRBD1. The CDR3 has 16 residues. Germline loops: CDR1 LNHNV, CDR2 YYDKDF (reference sequence). The V and J ends lost 3 bases and 0 bases, in that order; junction bases with no gene match: 4.

The chain combines TRBV18 with TRBJ1-2; perhaps TRBD1 as D (6 bases). Germline-derived CDR1 and CDR2 are KGHSH and LQKENI. There are 16 residues in the CDR3. V was shortened by 3 bases and J by 0 bases, with 14 bases between the two germline ends. CDR3 residues: CASSPTGHSSNYGYTF. The CDR3 DNA reads TGTGCCAGCTCACCGACAGGCCATAGTTCTAACTATGGCTACACCTTC.